The subject of this entry is one TCR beta chain. Its antigen remains undetermined. Base qualities are not provided; no much larger clone lies one nucleotide away. This specimen comes from a study of T cells in Graves' hyperthyroidism and ophthalmopathy (dated by TCRdb to between 2018 and 2020). With regard to the full study: Peripheral blood was sampled at the time of initial diagnosis, prior to any treatment. To identify distinguishing TCR V-J signatures, a discovery cohort of 95 to 100 patients was used, comprising 40 to 45 with Graves' ophthalmopathy and roughly 60 with stable Graves' hyperthyroidism. Prospective prediction of ophthalmopathy was tested in an independent validation cohort consisting of 18 hyperthyroidism patients and more than 15 patients who later progressed to ophthalmopathy. The approximately 100 discovery patients were divided at random into training and test sets in a 7:3 ratio. The study also compared thyroid tissue and blood T-cell repertoires from five or six Graves' hyperthyroidism patients. After blood sampling, hyperthyroidism patients were treated with methimazole at a starting dose of 30 mg daily, and ophthalmopathy patients were treated with high-dose intravenous methylprednisolone. The paper reports TCR Vbeta CDR3 sequencing of over 120 peripheral blood samples: 43 ophthalmopathy, 70 to 85 hyperthyroidism and around 17 progressor patients.

CDR1 is given as LGHNA and CDR2 as YNFKEQ, both from the germline V gene. From its cysteine to its phenylalanine, the CDR3 spans 16 amino acids. The read is trimmed to its CDR3 DNA, 48 bases read in frame from base 1. Trimming at the junction amounts to 0 bases on V and 0 bases on J, and the germline ends lie 10 bases apart. The TCR beta CDR3 regions were amplified from RNA transcripts. The first round of RT-PCR for the TCR CDR3 was performed with the HTBI primer set and the Qiagen OneStep RT-PCR kit. Libraries were constructed in a second round of multiplex PCR, after which size selection and purification were performed. Paired-end sequencing of the libraries was performed with 100 bp reads on an Illumina HiSeq2000. The original methods were these. SOAPnuke was used to process the raw data, with reads discarded if the reads contained adapters or uncalled bases, had a mean Phred below 15, or lacked an exact constant-primer or identifier match. High-quality paired reads were merged with COPE v1.2.5, and unique nucleotide sequences were defined as clonotypes. MiTCR v1.1 was used to align clonotypes to the IMGT TRBV, TRBD and TRBJ reference segments. Only V-J combinations with frequency above 0.0001, covering 99% to 99.2% of repertoires, were analysed. A TCS score was defined as the ratio of F50 (clonal expansion) to E x V (chaos), with BLOSUM62-based TCRdist applied between CDR3 peptides within each V-J. Welch's t-statistics and random forest reduced several hundred V-J features to roughly 13, which were used in a naive Bayes classifier (R e1071). The raw public reads went through TCRdb reprocessing: fastp at Q25, MiXCR clone calling, in-frame beta chains kept. Each entry is one CDR3 protein sequence, shown with its most common DNA and genes. These V and J calls rely on TCRdb rather than the paper's analysis. The sample table holds around 370,000 distinct CDR3 sequences, of which around 18% were seen once. 35% to 45% of the sample comes from the top ten.

The paper's findings and limits, for the study overall: Most expanded thyroid clonotypes (frequency above 0.001) were also detected in blood, suggesting blood repertoires may reflect thyroid immune responses. During validation, the model predicted progression to ophthalmopathy a median of around six months ahead of onset, with more than 55% sensitivity and almost 75% specificity. A 13 V-J signature model separated ophthalmopathy from stable hyperthyroidism, with approximately 86% sensitivity and roughly 81% specificity in cross-validation and 80%/75% in testing. Sample size was not statistically predetermined, and blinding of investigators to group allocation was not performed.

Ophthalmopathy patients had moderately to severely active disease, Clinical Activity Score of at least 3, NOSPECS grade of at least 4, and duration under 3 months. Any patient with an uncontrolled infection, another autoimmune disease, pregnancy or lactation was excluded. Diagnoses were based on clinical symptoms, serum thyroxine and TRAb, thyroid ultrasound and orbital computed tomography. PBMCs were separated from approximately 10 ml of fresh peripheral blood using Ficoll-Paque density gradient centrifugation. Total RNA was extracted using Trizol reagent, and RNA quality was assessed on an Agilent 2100 Bioanalyzer.

Sequencing was performed on blood. The chain employs TRBV4-2 and TRBJ2-3, with the D gene possibly TRBD1 or TRBD2, each one fitting 5 bases. The source is a man between 18 and 29 years old with Graves' ophthalmopathy. The base sequence is TGTGCCAGCAGCCAAGAGGGACGGGGAAGCACAGATACGCAGTATTTT. This yields the protein CASSQEGRGSTDTQYF.